A single sample is the source of the 18 T cell receptor beta chains below, sequenced in a study of cytomegalovirus exposure and HLA in healthy donors. Measured with immunoSEQ multiplex PCR; TCRdb has only the in-frame clones, and not every one. The data hold more than 45,000 clones, with approximately 89% observed a single time. Material for sequencing was PBMCs. Receptors originate from a young woman in good health and CMV-seronegative.

The chain is built from TRBV7-2 and TRBJ1-6, with TRBD1 matching over 8 bases. Losses at the gene ends were 3 bases for V and 7 bases for J; bases not matched to a gene: 5. CDR1 and CDR2 from the germline V gene are SGHTA and FQGNSA. The CDR3 runs 15 residues. CDR3 coding DNA: TGTGCCAGCAGCTTCCTCGACAGGGGCAATTCACCCCTCCACTTT. It specifies CASSFLDRGNSPLHF.

The chain has TRBV10-2 and TRBJ2-7; 9 positions match TRBD1. Losses at the gene ends were 4 bases for V and 3 bases for J; bases not matched to a gene: 4. CDR3 length equals 14 residues. Germline V CDR1 and CDR2: WSHSY, SAAADI. The CDR3 region is CASSAGTGFYEQYF. DNA of the CDR3: TGCGCCAGCAGTGCCGGGACAGGGTTCTACGAGCAGTACTTC.

CDR3 sequence reads: CASSVAPSEYNEQFF. CDR3 sequence (DNA): TGTGCCAGCAGCGTAGCGCCTAGCGAGTACAATGAGCAGTTCTTC. The chain has TRBV9 and TRBJ2-1, with TRBD2 as a possible D gene (6 bases). This CDR3 has 15 amino acids. Germline V lookup: CDR1 SGDLS, CDR2 YYNGEE. V lost 0 bases to trimming and J lost 4 bases, with 11 bases between them.

The rearrangement links TRBV28 to TRBJ2-2; 7 nucleotides line up with TRBD1. The CDR3 covers 16 residues. Trimming removed 6 bases from V and 1 base from J; junction bases left unmatched: 8. Germline V gene lookup returns CDR1 MDHEN and CDR2 SYDVKM. The CDR3: CASSPLGQENTGELFF. Here the CDR3 DNA reads TGTGCCAGCAGCCCTCTCGGACAGGAGAACACCGGGGAGCTGTTTTTT.

The V gene is TRBV6-6, the J gene TRBJ2-5, with TRBD2 identical over 8 bases. There are 15 residues in the CDR3. Unmatched junction bases numbered 4, after V lost 0 bases and J lost 4 bases. Per the germline V gene, CDR1 is MNHNY and CDR2 is SVGAGI (reference sequence). The CDR3 sequence: CASSYSTSVTETQYF. The DNA of the CDR3 is TGTGCCAGCAGTTACTCGACTAGCGTCACAGAGACCCAGTACTTC.

This clone was recorded once. This chain connects TRBV7-9 to TRBJ2-7; no clear D. The V and J ends lost 7 bases and 3 bases respectively, with 13 bases between them. This CDR3 spans 13 amino acids. Germline V gene lookup returns CDR1 SEHNR and CDR2 FQNEAQ (reference sequence). The CDR3 is CASTSGSNYEQYF. The CDR3 DNA is TGTGCCAGCACCTCCGGGTCAAACTACGAGCAGTACTTC.

The rearrangement uses TRBV7-8 and TRBJ2-2, with a tentative D call TRBD2 (6 bases). V was shortened by 5 bases and J by 0 bases, with 19 bases between the two germline ends. The CDR3 extends over 18 amino acids. CDR1 SGHVS and CDR2 FQNEAQ come from the germline V gene. The CDR3 here is CASSPLRLAGPNTGELFF. The CDR3 nucleotides are TGTGCCAGCAGCCCCCTCAGGCTGGCGGGACCGAACACCGGGGAGCTGTTTTTT.

This sequence joins TRBV2 and TRBJ2-2; possibly TRBD1 for D (6 bases). The V and J ends lost 2 bases and 3 bases respectively, with 7 bases between them. This CDR3 comprises 14 residues. Germline V CDR1 and CDR2: SNHLY, FYNNEI. CDR3 region: CASSETGYTGELFF. As DNA, the CDR3 is TGTGCCAGCAGTGAAACAGGGTACACCGGGGAGCTGTTTTTT. Combining the CDR3 with reference TRBV2 and TRBJ2-2 gives the whole variable domain EPEVTQTPSHQVTQMGQEVILRCVPISNHLYFYWYRQILGQKVEFLVSFYNNEISEKSEIFDDQFSVERPDGSNFTLKIRSTKLEDSAMYFCASSETGYTGELFFGEGSRLTVL.

This clone was observed once. The rearrangement links TRBV9 to TRBJ2-7; tentatively, D is TRBD2 (6 bases). Trimming took 1 base from V and 2 from J, leaving 13 bases between them. Germline loops: CDR1 SGDLS, CDR2 YYNGEE. The CDR3 extends over 15 amino acids. The CDR3 DNA sequence: TGTGCCAGCAGCGTATGGGCTAGCGTCACCTACGAGCAGTACTTC. Translation gives CASSVWASVTYEQYF.

J is TRBJ2-7 and V is TRBV27; D may be TRBD2 (6 bases). The CDR3 totals 16 residues. Germline V gives CDR1 MNHEY, CDR2 SMNVEV (reference sequence). V was clipped by 6 bases and J by 6 bases, with 24 bases between them. Written as DNA, the CDR3 is TGTGCCAGCAGCCCGGGACTCCTTAAAGGGCTAGGCGAGCAGTACTTC. Encoded protein: CASSPGLLKGLGEQYF.

The chain recombines TRBV7-2 with TRBJ2-7; tentative D call: TRBD2 (5 bases). Trimming stripped 1 base from V and 3 bases from J, with 13 bases between. Germline-derived CDR1 and CDR2 are SGHTA and FQGNSA. This CDR3 is 15 amino acids long. The CDR3 protein is CASSLGGGRSYEQYF. The CDR3 DNA follows: TGTGCCAGCAGCTTAGGAGGAGGACGGAGCTACGAGCAGTACTTC.

The V call is TRBV30, the J call TRBJ1-2; no clear D. V lost 0 bases, J lost 11 bases, and 10 bases lay in between. The germline gives CDR1 GTSNPN, CDR2 SVGIG (reference sequence). The CDR3 runs 11 residues. The CDR3 here is CAWSVGLLYTF. DNA for the CDR3: TGTGCCTGGAGTGTAGGACTCCTGTACACCTTC.

About this clone: This sequence may be a read error, since a much larger clone differs from it by one base. This same CDR3 is encoded by further DNA sequences in the sample. The chain recombines TRBV9 with TRBJ2-3, with 11 bases fitting TRBD2. Germline CDR1 and CDR2: SGDLS and YYNGEE. CDR3 length: 16 amino acids. V lost 3 bases to trimming and J lost 0 bases; unmatched junction nucleotides: 3. The CDR3 protein is CASSARLAGSTDTQYF. The CDR3 DNA sequence: TGTGCCAGCAGCGCCCGACTAGCGGGAAGCACAGATACGCAGTATTTT.

V is TRBV19 and J is TRBJ2-7, with D perhaps matching TRBD1 (6 bases). The CDR3 is 15 amino acids. The germline V gene encodes CDR1 LNHDA and CDR2 SQIVND (reference sequence). V shed 3 bases and J shed 2 bases, with 14 bases lying between them. The CDR3 sequence: CASSIVLGGPYEQYF. The CDR3 DNA reads as TGTGCCAGTAGTATCGTGCTAGGGGGACCCTACGAGCAGTACTTC. The whole variable domain, filled in from reference TRBV19 and TRBJ2-7, reads DGGITQSPKYLFRKEGQNVTLSCEQNLNHDAMYWYRQDPGQGLRLIYYSQIVNDFQKGDIAEGYSVSREKKESFPLTVTSAQKNPTAFYLCASSIVLGGPYEQYFGPGTRLTVT.

The CDR3 sequence: CASSLGVRQGDTEAFF. The CDR3 DNA is TGTGCCAGCAGTTTGGGGGTAAGACAGGGCGACACTGAAGCTTTCTTT. The chain combines TRBV2 with TRBJ1-1, with 7 bases matching TRBD1. This CDR3 comprises 16 residues. Looked up from germline, CDR1 is SNHLY and CDR2 is FYNNEI. V shed 5 bases, J shed 3 bases, and the junction held 12 bases outside the gene matches.

The V gene is TRBV19, the J gene TRBJ2-3, with 10 bases that match TRBD2. With V trimmed by 4 bases and J by 2 bases, 9 bases remained unmatched. This CDR3 contains 17 residues. CDR1 is LNHDA, CDR2 SQIVND, per germline (reference sequence). The CDR3 DNA sequence: TGTGCCAGTAGTACCCGGACTAGCGGCAAATACACAGATACGCAGTATTTT. Protein product: CASSTRTSGKYTDTQYF.

The V call is TRBV27, the J call TRBJ2-7; tentative D call: TRBD2 (6 bases). The germline V gene encodes CDR1 MNHEY and CDR2 SMNVEV (reference sequence). V shed 6 bases and J shed 9 bases, with 12 bases lying between them. This CDR3 region has 11 residues. CDR3 in amino acids: CASRGRRAQYF. The CDR3 nucleotides read TGTGCCAGCAGGGGTCGGAGGGCGCAGTACTTC.

The rearrangement links TRBV28 to TRBJ2-2; TRBD2 aligns across 10 bases. This CDR3 comprises 20 residues. The V segment lost 5 bases and the J segment 5 bases; nucleotides outside the gene matches: 20. The germline V gene encodes CDR1 MDHEN and CDR2 SYDVKM. CDR3: CASSQALGLAGVRATGELFF. Written as DNA, the CDR3 is TGTGCCAGCAGTCAGGCACTCGGGCTAGCGGGAGTAAGGGCTACCGGGGAGCTGTTTTTT.